This entry describes one T cell receptor (beta chain). Its antigen remains unidentified. The junction differs from germline at one of its ends, possibly a read error. This sample is drawn from a study of tumor-infiltrating lymphocytes in primary liver carcinoma. As for the study in general: Subjects consisted of male and female patients aged 30 to 69 years.

A primer in the constant region served to generate TCR beta cDNA from 450 to 650 ng of total RNA. Three rounds of nested multiplex PCR with slightly modified ARM-PCR produced TCR beta libraries. Forward primers for TRBV1-TRBV30 and a C-beta reverse primer served the first two PCR rounds, at 10 cycles each. TCRdb called the multiplex PCR reads again in MiXCR, with one record for every CDR3 protein. The table has about 310,000 distinct CDR3 sequences, approximately 60% seen once. The CDR3 extends over 14 amino acids. From germline, CDR1 is SEHNR and CDR2 FQNEAQ (reference sequence). RNA isolated from unsorted whole blood supplied the blood RNA, with germline DNA also extracted. Peripheral blood, 3.5 to 4.5 milliliters, was collected prior to surgery. Notes on the study in general: The overlap of tumor-adjacent and tumor-blood pairs was smaller than that of tumor region pairs.

The V call is TRBV7-9, the J call TRBJ2-7; the match to TRBD2 covers 10 bases. The TCR sequence derives from a man in his forties with primary liver carcinoma and hepatitis B virus infection. Sequencing was carried out using peripheral blood. CDR3 sequence reads: CASRTLAGSYEQYF. The CDR3 DNA sequence: TGTGCCAGCAGAACACTAGCGGGATCCTACGAGCAGTATTTC.